This T cell receptor (beta chain) was identified in a study of blood T cell repertoires in COVID-19. Study as a whole: T cells, B-cell-depleted T cells, or PBMCs provided the cDNA or gDNA that served as material.

Per the original data handling: Researchers report that nucleated cell counts were estimated from reference gene primer amplification. Repertoires were generated with immunoSEQ multiplex PCR, while TCRdb's copy carries only in-frame clones and drops some. The V and J calls and clone size are taken from that table; D and trimming were inferred from the DNA. The sample contains about 190,000 clones, about 82% of which appear only once. The V gene's germline CDR1 is MNHEY and CDR2 SVGAGI. The CDR3 totals 14 residues. With V trimmed by 8 bases and J by 6 bases, 13 bases remained unmatched. The receptor was isolated from a woman aged 25 to 39 with acute or convalescent COVID-19. The chain carries TRBV6-5 and TRBJ2-7, with 7 bases fitting TRBD2. The specimen sequenced was peripheral blood. CDR3 in DNA: TGTGCCAGCCGAGCGGGGTGGGCGCAGGGCGAGCAGTACTTC. Its protein is CASRAGWAQGEQYF.